This is a list of T cell receptor beta chains from one sample in a study of blood T cells in healthy people across ages. TCRdb recomputed calls from the 5' RACE reads with MiXCR, one row per CDR3 protein. The sample records around 990,000 distinct CDR3 sequences, roughly two fifths being singletons. Sequenced input: blood. These receptors were collected from a man aged 18 to 29 in good health. The CDR3 runs from the conserved cysteine through the conserved F or W. A D gene is named only where the DNA matches it firmly. Size is stated for part of the rows, as once, few or many counts, or as a class when the clone is expanded.

cdr3_length: 14
j_call: TRBJ1-1
d_call: .
v_call: TRBV5-5
clone_size: .
cdr3_aa: CASSLLGALTEAFF

cdr3_length: 16
j_call: TRBJ2-5
d_call: .
v_call: TRBV21-1
clone_size: .
cdr3_aa: CASSNPAHPGSETQYF

cdr3_length: 14
j_call: TRBJ1-2
d_call: .
v_call: TRBV30
clone_size: .
cdr3_aa: CAWSPGHSNYGYTF

cdr3_length: 14
j_call: TRBJ1-2
d_call: .
v_call: TRBV20-1
clone_size: .
cdr3_aa: CSGLLYRQDYGYTF

cdr3_length: 15
j_call: TRBJ2-5
d_call: .
v_call: TRBV9
clone_size: .
cdr3_aa: CASSGWGGAHNEQYF

cdr3_length: 15
j_call: TRBJ2-3
d_call: .
v_call: TRBV20-1
clone_size: few
cdr3_aa: CSATALEGPSDTQYF

cdr3_length: 15
j_call: TRBJ2-3
d_call: .
v_call: TRBV3-1
clone_size: few
cdr3_aa: CASSPVAGHTDTQYF

cdr3_length: 15
j_call: TRBJ2-3
d_call: .
v_call: TRBV20-1
clone_size: .
cdr3_aa: CSARLPQAPTDTQYF

cdr3_length: 13
j_call: TRBJ2-1
d_call: .
v_call: TRBV14
clone_size: many
cdr3_aa: CASSQGGGNEQFF

cdr3_length: 15
j_call: TRBJ2-7
d_call: TRBD2
v_call: TRBV9
clone_size: .
cdr3_aa: CASSPQPGLNYEQYF

cdr3_length: 12
j_call: TRBJ1-1
d_call: .
v_call: TRBV25-1
clone_size: .
cdr3_aa: CASRTGVTGAFF

cdr3_length: 16
j_call: TRBJ1-1
d_call: .
v_call: TRBV6-5
clone_size: .
cdr3_aa: CASSYSTRRVNTEAFF

cdr3_length: 15
j_call: TRBJ2-7
d_call: .
v_call: TRBV7-2
clone_size: few
cdr3_aa: CASSSTSRSSYEQYF

cdr3_length: 18
j_call: TRBJ2-1
d_call: TRBD2
v_call: TRBV2
clone_size: few
cdr3_aa: CASSEPGGWKSSYNEQFF

cdr3_length: 13
j_call: TRBJ2-3
d_call: .
v_call: TRBV20-1
clone_size: many
cdr3_aa: CSVTRIRTDTQYF

cdr3_length: 12
j_call: TRBJ2-1
d_call: .
v_call: TRBV6-5
clone_size: few
cdr3_aa: CASSRRPNEQFF

cdr3_length: 15
j_call: TRBJ1-6
d_call: .
v_call: TRBV20-1
clone_size: .
cdr3_aa: CSARDAGRSNSPLHF

cdr3_length: 13
j_call: TRBJ2-1
d_call: .
v_call: TRBV7-9
clone_size: once
cdr3_aa: CAGSAIGGYEQFF

cdr3_length: 14
j_call: TRBJ2-5
d_call: TRBD1
v_call: TRBV30
clone_size: .
cdr3_aa: CAWSRDRAQETQYF

cdr3_length: 14
j_call: TRBJ2-1
d_call: .
v_call: TRBV5-1
clone_size: .
cdr3_aa: CASSLQLGPNEQFF

cdr3_length: 16
j_call: .
d_call: TRBD2
v_call: TRBV7-2
clone_size: .
cdr3_aa: CASSFDAGVTYNEQYF

cdr3_length: 11
j_call: TRBJ1-2
d_call: TRBD1
v_call: TRBV29-1
clone_size: .
cdr3_aa: CSATTGEGYTF

cdr3_length: 15
j_call: .
d_call: TRBD1
v_call: TRBV6-2/TRBV6-3
clone_size: .
cdr3_aa: CASRPGTGRKNIQYF

cdr3_length: 16
j_call: TRBJ2-2
d_call: TRBD2
v_call: TRBV18
clone_size: .
cdr3_aa: CASSPQGTSFTGELFF

cdr3_length: 12
j_call: TRBJ1-1
d_call: .
v_call: TRBV27
clone_size: .
cdr3_aa: CASSSPWGEAFF

cdr3_length: 15
j_call: TRBJ1-1
d_call: .
v_call: TRBV7-9
clone_size: .
cdr3_aa: CASSLLNLANTEAFF

cdr3_length: 16
j_call: TRBJ2-1
d_call: TRBD2
v_call: TRBV5-1
clone_size: .
cdr3_aa: CASSERGGRKGNEQFF

cdr3_length: 12
j_call: TRBJ2-3
d_call: .
v_call: TRBV29-1
clone_size: few
cdr3_aa: CNVRVRTDTQYF

cdr3_length: 17
j_call: TRBJ2-3
d_call: .
v_call: TRBV20-1
clone_size: few
cdr3_aa: CSARALTSETSTDTQYF

cdr3_length: 13
j_call: TRBJ1-2
d_call: .
v_call: TRBV20-1
clone_size: few
cdr3_aa: CSAKAKTAYGYTF

cdr3_length: 14
j_call: TRBJ2-2
d_call: .
v_call: TRBV25-1
clone_size: .
cdr3_aa: CASRTNTNTGELFF

cdr3_length: 17
j_call: TRBJ1-2
d_call: .
v_call: TRBV10-3
clone_size: .
cdr3_aa: CAISEGDLTISNYGYTF

cdr3_length: 13
j_call: .
d_call: .
v_call: TRBV5-1
clone_size: .
cdr3_aa: CASSFQGLHEQYF

cdr3_length: 15
j_call: TRBJ2-3
d_call: .
v_call: TRBV7-2
clone_size: many
cdr3_aa: CASSLVQGVTDTQYF

cdr3_length: 14
j_call: TRBJ2-3
d_call: .
v_call: TRBV5-1
clone_size: few
cdr3_aa: CASTPKADTDTQYF